These T cell receptor beta chains were read from a single sample in a study of post-analysis software for immune sequencing data. From the PCR reads, TCRdb called clonotypes with MiXCR, one entry per CDR3 protein. This sample yields some 890,000 distinct CDR3 sequences, of which about 57% are seen a single time; 4.6% belongs to the top ten. Sequenced material: blood. The receptor set was obtained from a girl aged 10 to 17 with multiple sclerosis. Both conserved end residues are part of each CDR3. Each record gives: J gene, V gene, D gene, clone size, CDR3 protein, CDR3 DNA. The D gene is left open where the match is weak. Only some rows state a clone size, as once, few, many or a class for expanded clones.

TRBJ2-7 | TRBV18 | - | few | CASSLRSSNRGGEQYF | TGTGCCAGCTCACTTAGATCGTCAAACAGGGGAGGCGAGCAGTACTTC
TRBJ2-1 | TRBV7-9 | - | - | CASSLRRALVDEQFF | TGTGCCAGCAGCCTCAGACGGGCCCTTGTGGATGAGCAGTTCTTC
TRBJ2-1 | TRBV5-1 | TRBD2 | few | CASSRLAGGPNEQFF | TGCGCCAGCAGCCGACTAGCGGGAGGTCCCAATGAGCAGTTCTTC
TRBJ1-4 | TRBV27 | - | - | CASSPLLTVTNEKLFF | TGTGCCAGCAGTCCCTTGTTGACAGTAACTAATGAAAAACTGTTTTTT
TRBJ2-5 | TRBV5-1 | - | - | CASSWERAGETQYF | TGCGCCAGCAGCTGGGAAAGGGCCGGAGAGACCCAGTACTTC
TRBJ2-7 | TRBV7-2 | - | few | CASTPAGRIYEQYF | TGTGCCAGCACGCCGGCGGGGCGGATCTACGAGCAGTACTTC
TRBJ1-2 | TRBV5-1 | - | - | CASSLGPADYGYTF | TGCGCCAGCAGCTTGGGGCCAGCGGACTATGGCTACACCTTC
TRBJ2-4 | TRBV21-1 | - | few | CASSKTDWTGENIQYF | TGTGCCAGCAGCAAAACGGACTGGACGGGAGAAAACATTCAGTACTTC
TRBJ2-7 | TRBV7-2 | TRBD2 | few | CASSFNREGGQYF | TGTGCCAGCAGCTTTAACCGGGAGGGTGGGCAGTACTTC
TRBJ1-2 | TRBV7-8 | TRBD1 | few | CASSLNGFGDRPVEGYTF | TGTGCCAGCAGCCTTAATGGTTTCGGGGACAGGCCGGTGGAGGGCTACACCTTC
TRBJ2-7 | TRBV20-1 | - | - | CSAVLGGRYEQYF | TGCAGTGCCGTGCTTGGGGGTCGGTACGAGCAGTACTTC
TRBJ2-5 | TRBV29-1 | TRBD1 | - | CSVFPTGGEFGETQYF | TGCAGCGTCTTCCCGACAGGGGGGGAGTTTGGGGAGACCCAGTACTTC
TRBJ2-1 | TRBV6-6 | - | - | CASSYSAGPHYNEQFF | TGTGCCAGCAGTTACTCGGCGGGGCCGCACTACAATGAGCAGTTCTTC
TRBJ2-7 | TRBV6-6 | - | - | CASSYSLGGSRHEQYF | TGTGCCAGCAGTTACTCCCTAGGAGGGTCTCGCCACGAGCAGTACTTC
TRBJ2-7 | TRBV7-2 | TRBD2 | few | CASSPGLAGSDEQYF | TGTGCCAGCAGCCCGGGACTAGCGGGGTCAGACGAGCAGTACTTC
TRBJ2-3 | TRBV5-1 | - | few | CASSLALPVTSTDTQYF | TGCGCCAGCAGCTTAGCACTACCCGTTACTAGCACAGATACGCAGTATTTT
TRBJ2-4 | TRBV6-2/TRBV6-3 | - | once | CASRSRGKNIQYF | TGTGCCAGCAGAAGTAGGGGCAAAAACATTCAGTACTTC
TRBJ2-1 | TRBV5-1 | TRBD2 | - | CASSTRTSGSVDEQFF | TGCGCCAGCAGCACCCGGACTAGCGGGAGTGTAGATGAGCAGTTCTTC
TRBJ1-2 | TRBV2 | TRBD1 | - | CASSEATGGGGYTF | TGTGCCAGCAGTGAAGCGACAGGGGGCGGCGGCTACACCTTC
TRBJ1-2 | TRBV20-1 | - | few | CSAQEDRLQYLNYGYTF | TGCAGTGCTCAAGAGGACAGACTACAATACCTAAACTATGGCTACACCTTC
TRBJ2-5 | TRBV4-1 | TRBD2 | - | CASSPGLAGGPVTETQYF | TGCGCCAGCAGCCCAGGGTTAGCGGGAGGGCCCGTCACGGAGACCCAGTACTTC
TRBJ1-4 | TRBV11-2 | TRBD1 | - | CASSGDRGANEKLFF | TGTGCCAGCAGCGGGGACAGGGGGGCTAATGAAAAACTGTTTTTT